One and the same sample provided the 9 T cell receptor beta chains below, sequenced in a study of untreated major depressive disorder. Libraries were prepared by immunoSEQ multiplex PCR; TCRdb keeps only in-frame clonotypes and omits some of them. The repertoire holds about 21,000 clones, with around nine tenths as singletons. The sequencing sample was made of CD4+ T cells from PBMCs. The receptors shown here come from a woman aged 40 to 55 in good health.

The count of this clone is one. This chain uses TRBV11-3 with TRBJ1-5; 7 bases align to TRBD1. Trimming removed 2 bases from V and 5 bases from J; junction bases left unmatched: 18. Per germline, CDR1 SGHNT and CDR2 YENEEA. The CDR3 totals 19 residues. DNA of the CDR3: TGTGCCAGCAGCTTAAGATCGGGTTATCCAGGGGGAACTGATCAGCCCCAGCATTTT. It encodes CASSLRSGYPGGTDQPQHF.

The CDR3 protein is CAISGPGSRRGRYSLNTEAFF. CDR3 DNA: TGTGCCATCAGTGGCCCGGGGAGCAGGCGAGGCAGGTACTCTCTCAACACTGAAGCTTTCTTT. The chain uses TRBV10-3 and TRBJ1-1; D is unclear. The germline V gene has CDR1 ENHRY and CDR2 SYGVKD. The CDR3 runs 21 residues. V was shortened by 4 bases and J by 2 bases, with 32 bases between the two germline ends.

V and J are TRBV6-5 and TRBJ1-4, with a possible D match to TRBD1 (6 bases). The CDR3 sequence is 13 residues long. Trimming took off 4 bases at V and 5 bases at J, with 8 bases between the two ends. Germline-derived CDR1 and CDR2 are MNHEY and SVGAGI. The CDR3 sequence is CASSWQGNEKLFF. CDR3 in DNA: TGTGCCAGCAGTTGGCAGGGGAATGAAAAACTGTTTTTT.

This chain links TRBV2 with TRBJ2-3; perhaps TRBD1 as D (6 bases). From germline, CDR1 is SNHLY and CDR2 FYNNEI. V lost 4 bases to trimming and J lost 3 bases, with 11 bases between them. The CDR3 is 14 residues long. The CDR3 bases are TGTGCCAGCAGTGTGACGAGGGGGACAGATACGCAGTATTTT. This sequence encodes CASSVTRGTDTQYF.

This clone was recorded only once. The chain combines TRBV7-9 with TRBJ1-2; D is ambiguous. The CDR3 sequence is 11 residues long. Germline loops: CDR1 SEHNR, CDR2 FQNEAQ (reference sequence). Between the trimmed V and J ends, which lost 5 bases and 4 bases, there was a span of 5 bases. CDR3 bases: TGTGCCAGCAGCACCTCCTATGGCTACACCTTC. It yields the protein CASSTSYGYTF.

The chain combines TRBV18 with TRBJ1-1; tentative D call: TRBD1 (5 bases). V shed 4 bases and J shed 1 base, with 7 bases lying between them. This CDR3 contains 13 residues. CDR1 and CDR2 (germline): KGHSH, LQKENI. CDR3 loop: CASSRGENTEAFF. DNA for the CDR3: TGTGCCAGCTCACGAGGGGAGAACACTGAAGCTTTCTTT.

V and J are TRBV6-5 and TRBJ1-5, with D possibly being TRBD1 (6 bases). This CDR3 comprises 15 residues. The V gene lost 7 bases and the J gene lost 1 base, with 14 bases spanning the gap. Germline-derived CDR1 and CDR2 are MNHEY and SVGAGI. The CDR3 DNA is TGTGCCAGCAAGCCACAGGGTTCGAGCAATCAGCCCCAGCATTTT. It is translated as CASKPQGSSNQPQHF.

The V gene is TRBV2, the J gene TRBJ1-1, with D maybe TRBD1 (6 bases). The CDR3 runs to 19 residues. V lost 2 bases and J 6 bases, leaving 28 bases between the germline ends. Germline values: CDR1 SNHLY, CDR2 FYNNEI. The CDR3 region is CASSEKGAGLGAGRPEAFF. CDR3 in DNA: TGTGCCAGCAGTGAAAAAGGTGCTGGGCTGGGGGCGGGAAGGCCTGAAGCTTTCTTT.

CDR3 in DNA: TGCGCCAGCAGCCAAGGGTCCGGGGAGCGACCCCAGCATTTT. It codes for CASSQGSGERPQHF. The chain employs TRBV4-1 and TRBJ1-5; D call uncertain. The germline CDR1 and CDR2 sequences are MGHRA and YSYEKL. The V end was cut by 1 base, the J end by 10 bases, with 14 bases between. This CDR3 has 14 residues.